This T cell receptor beta chain was captured by sequencing in a study of blood T cell repertoires in COVID-19. CDR3 size: 18 residues. Trimming cost V 4 bases and J 4 bases, with 23 bases left between them. The germline CDR1 and CDR2 sequences are SGHVS and FQNEAQ. Profiling relied on immunoSEQ multiplex PCR, and the TCRdb table lists in-frame clones only, not all of them. Of 25,000 to 35,000 clones listed, 85% to 95% are singletons. In Seattle, patients joined the study during active infection and were tracked longitudinally. Sequencing was done on a sample of peripheral blood. This receptor was taken from a woman in her seventies with COVID-19, enrolled during active disease. The rearrangement joins TRBV7-8 to TRBJ1-5, with D maybe TRBD1 (5 bases). Here the CDR3 reads CASSSGGWAATRNQPQHF. The CDR3 DNA follows: TGTGCCAGCAGCTCCGGGGGGTGGGCAGCCACGCGTAATCAGCCCCAGCATTTT. Using reference TRBV7-8 and TRBJ1-5 for the parts outside the CDR3, the full variable domain is GAGVSQSPRYKVAKRGQDVALRCDPISGHVSLFWYQQALGQGPEFLTYFQNEAQLDKSGLPSDRFFAERPEGSVSTLKIQRTQQEDSAVYLCASSSGGWAATRNQPQHFGDGTRLSIL.